These T cell receptor beta chains were read from a single sample in a study of cytomegalovirus exposure and HLA in healthy donors. The assay was immunoSEQ multiplex PCR, and TCRdb's table has in-frame clones only and misses some. The sample has fewer than 150,000 clones; around 86% are singletons. The sample taken for sequencing was PBMCs. These receptors were taken from a man aged 18 to 30 in good health and CMV-seropositive. The CDR3 runs from the conserved cysteine through the conserved F or W. The D gene is left open where the match is weak. Only part of the rows carry a size: once, few, many, or a class if the clone is expanded.

few,TRBJ2-7,TRBV14,NA,CASSQEATKQYF,TGTGCCAGCAGCCAAGAGGCTACTAAGCAGTACTTC
NA,TRBJ1-3,TRBV5-1,TRBD1,CASSLSGGTGNTIYF,TGCGCCAGCAGCCTATCAGGGGGGACTGGAAACACCATATATTTT
NA,TRBJ1-1,TRBV7-8,NA,CASSFSGGNTEAFF,TGTGCCAGCAGCTTTAGCGGTGGGAACACTGAAGCTTTCTTT
NA,TRBJ2-7,TRBV6-6,NA,CASRRDYEQYF,TGTGCCAGCAGGAGAGACTACGAGCAGTACTTC
NA,TRBJ1-1,TRBV19,NA,CASSMGGTVNTEAFF,TGTGCCAGTAGTATGGGGGGGACGGTGAACACTGAAGCTTTCTTT
NA,TRBJ1-6,TRBV27,NA,CASSLGTGWNSPLHF,TGTGCCAGCAGTTTAGGCACAGGGTGGAATTCACCCCTCCACTTT
NA,TRBJ2-3,TRBV4-1,TRBD2,CASSQAGLAGPRGTDTQYF,TGCGCCAGCAGCCAAGCCGGACTAGCGGGACCCCGAGGCACAGATACGCAGTATTTT
NA,TRBJ1-1,TRBV6-5,NA,CASWGGDTEAFF,TGTGCCAGCTGGGGGGGGGACACTGAAGCTTTCTTT
NA,TRBJ2-2,TRBV5-1,TRBD1,CASSVGQANTGELFF,TGCGCCAGCAGCGTAGGACAGGCGAACACCGGGGAGCTGTTTTTT
once,TRBJ2-5,TRBV11-2,NA,CASSRGEGTIQETQYF,TGTGCCAGCAGCCGAGGCGAAGGTACCATCCAGGAGACCCAGTACTTC
NA,TRBJ2-2,TRBV14,TRBD1,CASSPLTGQGLTGELFF,TGTGCCAGCAGCCCTCTAACGGGACAGGGCCTTACCGGGGAGCTGTTTTTT
NA,TRBJ1-1,TRBV2,NA,CASSPDWTEAFF,TGTGCCAGCAGTCCCGACTGGACTGAAGCTTTCTTT
NA,TRBJ2-7,TRBV29-1,NA,CSALTSREQYF,TGCAGCGCCCTGACTAGTCGCGAGCAGTACTTC
NA,TRBJ2-1,TRBV5-1,TRBD1,CASSTGQGAYNEQFF,TGCGCCAGCAGCACGGGACAGGGGGCCTACAATGAGCAGTTCTTC
NA,TRBJ1-2,TRBV4-2,NA,CASSQDVTGWGYTF,TGTGCCAGCAGCCAAGACGTCACAGGGTGGGGCTACACCTTC
NA,TRBJ2-5,TRBV5-8,NA,CASSLAQWAAHETQYF,TGTGCCAGCAGCTTGGCCCAGTGGGCAGCCCACGAGACCCAGTACTTC
NA,TRBJ1-1,TRBV14,NA,CASTHRASTEAFF,TGTGCCAGCACACACAGAGCCAGCACTGAAGCTTTCTTT
NA,TRBJ2-3,TRBV9,NA,CASSIHSTDTQYF,TGTGCCAGCAGCATACACAGCACAGATACGCAGTATTTT
NA,TRBJ2-7,TRBV14,TRBD1,CASSQDRGTDRGPARSSYEQYF,TGTGCCAGCAGCCAAGATAGGGGGACGGACAGGGGGCCAGCCCGATCTTCCTACGAGCAGTACTTC
NA,TRBJ2-3,TRBV2,TRBD2,CASGLAGTDTQYF,TGTGCCAGCGGACTAGCAGGCACAGATACGCAGTATTTT
few,TRBJ1-5,TRBV7-6,NA,CASSELSGFPPQHF,TGTGCCAGCAGCGAACTATCAGGGTTCCCGCCCCAGCATTTT
NA,TRBJ2-5,TRBV19,NA,CASRGKGWTQETQYF,TGTGCCAGTAGAGGGAAGGGGTGGACCCAAGAGACCCAGTACTTC
NA,TRBJ2-7,TRBV7-7,NA,CASSQSMSSYEQYF,TGTGCTAGCAGTCAATCCATGTCCTCCTACGAGCAGTACTTC
NA,TRBJ1-3,TRBV6-1,NA,CASSEKWAGNTIYF,TGTGCCAGCAGTGAAAAATGGGCCGGAAACACCATATATTTT
NA,TRBJ1-1,TRBV18,NA,CASSPNSGRFKTEAFF,TGTGCCAGCTCACCGAATTCTGGGAGATTCAAGACTGAAGCTTTCTTT
NA,TRBJ2-2,TRBV11-3,NA,CASSPRRANTGELFF,TGTGCCAGCAGCCCCCGCCGGGCGAACACCGGGGAGCTGTTTTTT
NA,TRBJ1-1,TRBV10-2,NA,CASSAGGRMDTEAFF,TGCGCCAGCAGCGCGGGGGGGAGGATGGACACTGAAGCTTTCTTT
NA,TRBJ2-3,TRBV13,TRBD1,CASTYTFPDRAIRPDTQYF,TGTGCCAGCACCTACACCTTTCCGGACAGGGCGATTAGGCCAGATACGCAGTATTTT
NA,TRBJ1-4,TRBV18,TRBD1,CASSLGQGGEKLFF,TGTGCCAGCTCACTCGGACAGGGCGGTGAAAAACTGTTTTTT
NA,TRBJ1-1,TRBV29-1,NA,CSFRSGWNTEAFF,TGCAGCTTCCGTTCAGGGTGGAACACTGAAGCTTTCTTT
NA,TRBJ2-7,TRBV12-5,NA,CASGLDTYEQYF,TGTGCTAGTGGTTTGGACACCTACGAGCAGTACTTC
NA,TRBJ2-7,TRBV6-5,TRBD2,CASAGAGLSYEQYF,TGTGCCAGCGCGGGAGCGGGACTCTCCTACGAGCAGTACTTC
NA,TRBJ2-7,TRBV12-5,NA,CASGPRMSYEQYF,TGTGCTAGTGGTCCCAGGATGTCCTACGAGCAGTACTTC
NA,TRBJ2-1,TRBV6-4,NA,CASSDSPGASNEQFF,TGTGCCAGCAGTGACTCGCCGGGAGCTAGTAATGAGCAGTTCTTC
NA,TRBJ1-2,TRBV7-9,TRBD1,CASSRTGGGGYTF,TGTGCCAGCAGCCGGACAGGGGGCGGTGGCTACACCTTC
NA,TRBJ1-2,TRBV7-6,TRBD1,CASSLGTGDGYGYTF,TGTGCCAGCAGCTTAGGGACAGGGGATGGCTATGGCTACACCTTC
once,TRBJ2-7,TRBV7-9,NA,CASSLRRSLQGTYEQYF,TGTGCCAGCAGCCTGAGGAGGAGCCTGCAGGGGACCTACGAGCAGTACTTC
NA,TRBJ1-5,TRBV10-3,NA,CAISTPGYNQPQHF,TGTGCCATCAGTACCCCAGGGTACAATCAGCCCCAGCATTTT
NA,TRBJ1-5,TRBV5-8,NA,CASSFGVQRNQPQHF,TGTGCCAGCAGCTTTGGAGTTCAGCGCAATCAGCCCCAGCATTTT
NA,TRBJ1-2,TRBV9,TRBD1,CASSVFDRETYGYTF,TGTGCCAGCAGCGTGTTCGACAGGGAAACCTATGGCTACACCTTC
NA,TRBJ2-4,TRBV27,TRBD2,CASSSPSGQNIQYF,TGTGCCAGCAGTTCTCCTAGCGGTCAAAACATTCAGTACTTC
few,TRBJ2-1,TRBV27,TRBD1,CASSFAGQGHNEQFF,TGTGCCAGCAGTTTCGCGGGACAGGGGCACAATGAGCAGTTCTTC